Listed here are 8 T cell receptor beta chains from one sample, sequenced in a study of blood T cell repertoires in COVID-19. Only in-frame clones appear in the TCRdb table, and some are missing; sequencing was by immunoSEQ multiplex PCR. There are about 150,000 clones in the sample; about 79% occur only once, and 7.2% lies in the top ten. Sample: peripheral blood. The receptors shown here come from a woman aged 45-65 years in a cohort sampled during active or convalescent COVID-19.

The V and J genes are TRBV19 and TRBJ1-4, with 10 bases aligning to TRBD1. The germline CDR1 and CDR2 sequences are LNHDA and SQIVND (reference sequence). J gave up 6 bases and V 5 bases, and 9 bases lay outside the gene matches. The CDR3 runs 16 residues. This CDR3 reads CASSQLSGTGDEKLFF. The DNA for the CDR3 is TGTGCCAGTAGTCAACTCTCCGGGACAGGGGATGAAAAACTGTTTTTT. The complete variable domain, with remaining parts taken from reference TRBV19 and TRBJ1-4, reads DGGITQSPKYLFRKEGQNVTLSCEQNLNHDAMYWYRQDPGQGLRLIYYSQIVNDFQKGDIAEGYSVSREKKESFPLTVTSAQKNPTAFYLCASSQLSGTGDEKLFFGSGTQLSVL.

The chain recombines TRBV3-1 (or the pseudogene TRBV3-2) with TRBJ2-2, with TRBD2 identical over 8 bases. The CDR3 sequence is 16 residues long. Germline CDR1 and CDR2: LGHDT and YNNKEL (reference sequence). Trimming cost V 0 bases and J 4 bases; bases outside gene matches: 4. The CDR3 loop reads CASSQEPAGATGELFF. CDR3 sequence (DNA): TGTGCCAGCAGCCAAGAGCCAGCGGGGGCCACCGGGGAGCTGTTTTTT.

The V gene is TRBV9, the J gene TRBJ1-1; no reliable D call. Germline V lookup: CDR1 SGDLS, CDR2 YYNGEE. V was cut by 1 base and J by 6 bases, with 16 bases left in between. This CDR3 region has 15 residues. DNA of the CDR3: TGTGCCAGCAGCGTATTCCCCTTAATCGGTGCTGAAGCTTTCTTT. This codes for CASSVFPLIGAEAFF.

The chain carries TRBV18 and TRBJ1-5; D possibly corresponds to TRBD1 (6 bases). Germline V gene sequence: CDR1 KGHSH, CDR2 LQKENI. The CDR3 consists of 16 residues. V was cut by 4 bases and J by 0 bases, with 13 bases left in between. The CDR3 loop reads CASSLEGQSSNQPQHF. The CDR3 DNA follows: TGTGCCAGCTCACTAGAAGGACAGAGTAGCAATCAGCCCCAGCATTTT. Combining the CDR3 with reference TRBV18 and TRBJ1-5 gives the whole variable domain NAGVMQNPRHLVRRRGQEARLRCSPMKGHSHVYWYRQLPEEGLKFMVYLQKENIIDESGMPKERFSAEFPKEGPSILRIQQVVRGDSAAYFCASSLEGQSSNQPQHFGDGTRLSIL.

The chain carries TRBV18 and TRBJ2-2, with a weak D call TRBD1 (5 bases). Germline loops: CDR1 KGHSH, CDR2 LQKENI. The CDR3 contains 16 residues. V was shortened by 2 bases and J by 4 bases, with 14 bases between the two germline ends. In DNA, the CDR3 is TGTGCCAGCTCACCAAATAGCAAAGGGGTCACCGGGGAGCTGTTTTTT. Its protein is CASSPNSKGVTGELFF.

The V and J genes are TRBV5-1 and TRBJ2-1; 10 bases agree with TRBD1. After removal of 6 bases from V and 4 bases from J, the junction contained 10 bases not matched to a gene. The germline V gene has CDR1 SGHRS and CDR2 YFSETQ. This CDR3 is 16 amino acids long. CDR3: CASTLQPGQGYNEQFF. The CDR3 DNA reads TGCGCCAGCACACTTCAACCGGGACAGGGGTACAATGAGCAGTTCTTC.

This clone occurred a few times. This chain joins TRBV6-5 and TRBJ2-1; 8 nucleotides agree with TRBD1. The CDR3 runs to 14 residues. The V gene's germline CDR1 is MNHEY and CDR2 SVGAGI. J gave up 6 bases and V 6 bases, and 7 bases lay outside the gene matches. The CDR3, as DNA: TGTGCCAGCAGAGGTTGGACAGGGAGCAATGAGCAGTTCTTC. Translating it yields CASRGWTGSNEQFF.

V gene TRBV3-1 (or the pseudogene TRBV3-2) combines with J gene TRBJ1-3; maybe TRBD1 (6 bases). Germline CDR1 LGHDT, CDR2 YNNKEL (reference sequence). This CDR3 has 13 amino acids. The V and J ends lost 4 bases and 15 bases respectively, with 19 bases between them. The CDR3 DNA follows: TGTGCCAGCAGCCGCGAAGGGGGGGGTCAGCCATATTTT. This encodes CASSREGGGQPYF.